The clone carrying this T cell receptor (beta chain) was counted a few times. No antigen is known for it. Germline assignment: CDR1 MNHNY and CDR2 SVGAGI (reference sequence). The CDR3 extends over 15 amino acids. The V end lost 5 bases, the J end lost 1 base, and 11 bases lay between the germline ends. The data were obtained in a study of early T cells in non-severe SARS-CoV-2 infection. The overall study: The authors sequenced bulk RNA from unsorted whole blood, leaving chains unpaired.

Researchers attached unique molecular identifiers to individual cDNA molecules. Using its own MiXCR run on the 5' RACE reads, TCRdb lists one record per CDR3 protein. The sample has 70,000 to 95,000 distinct CDR3 sequences; under 15% are singletons. Broader study findings: Private and CD4 specificities were missed by VDJdb matching, skewed to anti-spike CD8.

The sample comprised whole blood. This chain joins TRBV6-6 and TRBJ2-2; maybe TRBD1 (5 bases). The sequence was collected from an adult who was a healthcare worker with PCR-confirmed SARS-CoV-2 infection or an uninfected control (not recorded which). Written as DNA, the CDR3 is TGTGCCAGCAGTACCCACACAGGGAACACCGGGGAGCTGTTTTTT. Translated, it gives CASSTHTGNTGELFF.